This TCR beta chain was recovered during a study of shared clonotypes between healthy human individuals. There were only Caucasian adults among the donors, and all lived in Nashville, Tennessee. This CDR3 region has 17 residues. V shed 0 bases and J 0 bases; nucleotides not matched to a gene: 8. The germline V gene has CDR1 SGHAT and CDR2 FQNNGV. Sequencing was performed with immunoSEQ multiplex PCR; in TCRdb, only in-frame clones are kept and a portion is missing. This sample carries approximately 980,000 clones, approximately 76% of them seen once, and the ten largest clones take about 1.5%. This clone showed up just once.

The chain joins TRBV11-2 to TRBJ2-7; 7 bases match TRBD1. The sequencing sample was made of memory CD4+ T cells sorted from blood. Noted subset: CD45RA-negative fraction. The sequence was obtained from a man aged 18 to 29 in good health. The CDR3 region is CASSLEFGRGSSYEQYF. Written as DNA, the CDR3 is TGTGCCAGCAGCTTAGAATTTGGCAGGGGGAGCTCCTACGAGCAGTACTTC. Looking up the rest from reference TRBV11-2 and TRBJ2-7 gives the full variable domain: EAGVAQSPRYKIIEKRQSVAFWCNPISGHATLYWYQQILGQGPKLLIQFQNNGVVDDSQLPKDRFSAERLKGVDSTLKIQPAKLEDSAVYLCASSLEFGRGSSYEQYFGPGTRLTVT.